These T cell receptor beta chains were read from a single sample in a study of T cells in Graves' hyperthyroidism and ophthalmopathy. TCRdb ran MiXCR on the multiplex PCR reads and lists one entry per CDR3 protein. The sample holds about 500,000 distinct CDR3 sequences, 16% seen once. Input material: blood. These receptors all stem from a woman younger than 30 with Graves' hyperthyroidism. Each CDR3 is given with its conserved first and last residue.

TRBJ2-5,TRBV12-3/TRBV12-4,CASSLGTAETQYF
TRBJ2-6,TRBV9,CASSVTGGRANVLTF
TRBJ2-4,TRBV12-3/TRBV12-4,CASSLVAEGDIQYF
TRBJ2-5,TRBV6-1,CASTPLRSETQYF
TRBJ2-1,TRBV28,CARTTGKWFPGLNEQFF
TRBJ1-1,TRBV27,CASSVQGAYTEAFF
TRBJ2-2,TRBV28,CASRGTSGLNTGELFF
TRBJ2-3,TRBV20-1,CSARDIRRTHATDTQYF
TRBJ1-6,TRBV12-3/TRBV12-4,CASSLAEFFSPLHF
TRBJ2-3,TRBV12-3/TRBV12-4,CASSFVRLLDTQYF
TRBJ2-7,TRBV4-1,CASSQDLAGGNEQYF
TRBJ1-2,TRBV19,CASSIPTVLYGYTF
TRBJ1-6,TRBV5-5,CASRKKPGLDNSPLHF
TRBJ2-1,TRBV7-2,CASSAGLAGENEQFF
TRBJ2-3,TRBV24-1,CATSLAGVADTQYF
TRBJ2-7,TRBV28,CASNSGGTPYEQYF
TRBJ2-7,TRBV12-5,CASGLVIGGGAHEQYF
TRBJ2-7,TRBV6-1,CASSYLLLTYEQYF
TRBJ1-5,TRBV2,CAGGLINQPQHF
TRBJ2-5,TRBV6-1,CASSPTDPARWRETQYF
TRBJ2-3,TRBV5-6,CASSQLADDSDTQYF
TRBJ2-5,TRBV20-1,CSARTGGPETQYF
TRBJ2-1,TRBV20-1,CSARNWGGEQFF
TRBJ2-7,TRBV12-3/TRBV12-4,CASSLTRTTLPSVRAYEQYF
TRBJ2-1,TRBV19,CASTDFAGPIHEQFF
TRBJ2-3,TRBV20-1,CSARGPSGRAPDTQYF
TRBJ2-5,TRBV7-7,CASSLGGAGETQYF
TRBJ2-5,TRBV2,CASSPGSIETQYF
TRBJ1-2,TRBV6-5,CASRASRDTYGYTF
TRBJ1-5,TRBV20-1,CSASVGIGQPQHF
TRBJ2-5,TRBV7-3,CASSPWGQGEETQYF
TRBJ2-7,TRBV10-2,CASSDRQGGYEQYF
TRBJ2-5,TRBV18,CASSPPSRGQETQYF
TRBJ1-1,TRBV15,CATSRDRLTEAFF
TRBJ2-1,TRBV12-3/TRBV12-4,CASSSSLAEQFF
TRBJ2-1,TRBV2,CATRTRLNEQFF
TRBJ1-1,TRBV5-1,CASSRGSLSEAFF
TRBJ1-5,TRBV5-1,CASSPEGLNNQPQHF
TRBJ2-1,TRBV19,CASSQQTGLGEQFF
TRBJ1-1,TRBV5-5,CASSLWDRSEAFF
TRBJ2-1,TRBV19,CASSTSGRDGEQFF
TRBJ1-3,TRBV4-3,CASSQALGTDNGNTIYF
TRBJ2-1,TRBV6-1,CASSPLSGQYNEQFF
TRBJ2-1,TRBV18,CASLSRRGEQFF
TRBJ2-5,TRBV4-3,CASSQDYNPRGRGETQYF
TRBJ1-6,TRBV3-1,CASSKFRTPPLHF
TRBJ2-4,TRBV7-8,CASSLVGRKAKNIQYF
TRBJ1-2,TRBV29-1,CSVDSVNLYGYTF
TRBJ2-1,TRBV12-3/TRBV12-4,CASSPIAGEQFF
TRBJ1-5,TRBV12-3/TRBV12-4,CASSLVDQPQHF